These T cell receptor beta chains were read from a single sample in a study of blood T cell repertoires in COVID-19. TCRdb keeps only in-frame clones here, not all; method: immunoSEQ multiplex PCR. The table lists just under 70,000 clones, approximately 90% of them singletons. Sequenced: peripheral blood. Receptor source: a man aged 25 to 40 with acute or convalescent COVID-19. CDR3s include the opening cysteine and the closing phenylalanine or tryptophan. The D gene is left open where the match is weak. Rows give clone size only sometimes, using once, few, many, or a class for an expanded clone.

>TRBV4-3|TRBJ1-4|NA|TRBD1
CASSQDFRGADSKLFF
TGCGCCAGCAGCCAAGATTTCAGGGGGGCCGATTCAAAACTGTTTTTT
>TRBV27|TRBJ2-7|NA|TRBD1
CASSSGGEQYF
TGTGCCAGCAGCTCAGGGGGCGAGCAGTACTTC
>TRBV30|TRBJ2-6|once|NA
CAWSVNSGANVLTF
TGTGCCTGGAGTGTTAACTCTGGGGCCAACGTCCTGACTTTC
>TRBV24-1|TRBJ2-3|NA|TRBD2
CATSDKRLAGSSTDTQYF
TGTGCCACCAGTGACAAACGACTAGCAGGATCTAGCACAGATACGCAGTATTTT
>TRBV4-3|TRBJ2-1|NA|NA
CASSQRPGTAQFF
TGCGCCAGCAGCCAGAGACCCGGGACTGCACAGTTCTTC
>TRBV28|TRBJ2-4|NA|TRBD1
CASSLFKGQLAKNIQYF
TGTGCCAGCAGTTTATTTAAGGGACAGCTAGCCAAAAACATTCAGTACTTC
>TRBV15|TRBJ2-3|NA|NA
CATSRGRQGTDTQYF
TGTGCCACCAGCAGAGGAAGACAGGGCACAGATACGCAGTATTTT
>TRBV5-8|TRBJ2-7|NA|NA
CASSPYLLQGMVYEQYF
TGTGCCAGCAGCCCCTACCTACTGCAGGGGATGGTATACGAGCAGTACTTC
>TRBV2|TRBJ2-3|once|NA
CASTWTAADTQYF
TGTGCCAGCACTTGGACAGCCGCAGATACGCAGTATTTT
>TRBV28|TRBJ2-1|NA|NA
CASSSVDILDEQFF
TGTGCCAGCAGTTCCGTGGACATTTTAGATGAGCAGTTCTTC
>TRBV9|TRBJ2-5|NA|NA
CASSPSGTNVQETQYF
TGTGCCAGCAGCCCTTCCGGGACAAACGTTCAAGAGACCCAGTACTTC
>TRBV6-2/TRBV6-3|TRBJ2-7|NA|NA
CASSSAYEQYF
TGTGCCAGCAGTTCCGCCTACGAGCAGTACTTC
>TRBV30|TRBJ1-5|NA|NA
CAWSLQGGEQPQHF
TGTGCCTGGAGTTTGCAGGGTGGGGAACAGCCCCAGCATTTT
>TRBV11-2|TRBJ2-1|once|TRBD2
CASSKVGGRAYEQFF
TGTGCCAGCAGCAAAGTGGGCGGGAGGGCGTATGAGCAGTTCTTC
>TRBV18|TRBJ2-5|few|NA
CASSPGGAPETQYF
TGTGCCAGCTCACCAGGAGGGGCTCCAGAGACCCAGTACTTC
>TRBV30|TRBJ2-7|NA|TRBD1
CAWSRGQIYEQYF
TGTGCCTGGAGTAGGGGACAGATATACGAGCAGTACTTC
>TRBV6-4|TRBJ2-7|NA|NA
CASSDLSRSYEQYF
TGTGCCAGCAGCGACCTAAGCAGGTCCTACGAGCAGTACTTC
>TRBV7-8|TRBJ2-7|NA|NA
CASSARGPTYEQYF
TGTGCCAGCAGCGCCAGGGGTCCTACCTACGAGCAGTACTTC
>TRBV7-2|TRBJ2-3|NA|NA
CASSPTGTDTQYF
TGTGCCAGCAGCCCCACAGGCACAGATACGCAGTATTTT
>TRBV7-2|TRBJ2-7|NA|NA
CASSPQASRNEQYF
TGTGCCAGCAGCCCCCAGGCCTCCAGGAACGAGCAGTACTTC
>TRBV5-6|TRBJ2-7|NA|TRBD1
CASSSPGTGFYEQYF
TGTGCCAGCAGCTCACCCGGGACAGGGTTCTACGAGCAGTACTTC
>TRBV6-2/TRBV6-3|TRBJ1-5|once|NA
CASSPGQTSNQPQHF
TGTGCCAGCAGCCCCGGACAGACGAGCAATCAGCCCCAGCATTTT
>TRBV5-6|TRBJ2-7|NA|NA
CASSLTDGRYEQYF
TGTGCCAGCAGCTTGACAGATGGTCGCTACGAGCAGTACTTC
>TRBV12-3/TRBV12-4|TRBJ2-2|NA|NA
CASNTRDTGELFF
TGTGCCAGCAACACCAGGGACACCGGGGAGCTGTTTTTT
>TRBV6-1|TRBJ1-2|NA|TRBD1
CASSEATGAAYGYTF
TGTGCCAGCAGTGAAGCGACAGGGGCTGCCTATGGCTACACCTTC
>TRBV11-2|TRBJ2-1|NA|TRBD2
CASSLTSGTPNEQFF
TGTGCCAGCAGCCTTACTAGCGGGACTCCCAATGAGCAGTTCTTC
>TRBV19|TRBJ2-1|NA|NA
CASTSFSLSAYNEQFF
TGTGCCAGTACCTCATTTAGCTTGAGCGCCTACAATGAGCAGTTCTTC
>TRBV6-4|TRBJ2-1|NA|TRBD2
CASSDGTSDYNEQFF
TGTGCCAGCAGTGACGGGACTAGCGACTACAATGAGCAGTTCTTC
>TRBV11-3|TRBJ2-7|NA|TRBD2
CASSLQGQRGDEQYF
TGTGCCAGCAGCTTACAGGGCCAGCGGGGGGACGAGCAGTACTTC
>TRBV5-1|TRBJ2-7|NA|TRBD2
CASSLASSGVYYEQYF
TGCGCCAGCAGCTTGGCTTCTAGCGGTGTTTACTACGAGCAGTACTTC
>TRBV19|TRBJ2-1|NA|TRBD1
CASSTDRGIRNNEQFF
TGTGCCAGTAGTACCGACAGGGGGATACGAAATAATGAGCAGTTCTTC
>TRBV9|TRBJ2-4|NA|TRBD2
CASSPAGLAGGIAKNIQYF
TGTGCCAGCAGCCCAGCGGGACTAGCGGGGGGCATAGCCAAAAACATTCAGTACTTC
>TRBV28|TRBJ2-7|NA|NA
CATRRAGAYEQYF
TGTGCCACCCGAAGGGCAGGGGCCTACGAGCAGTACTTC
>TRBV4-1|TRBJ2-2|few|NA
CASSQMHSNTGELFF
TGCGCCAGCAGCCAAATGCACTCTAACACCGGGGAGCTGTTTTTT
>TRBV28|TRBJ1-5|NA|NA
CASSHRGDQPQHF
TGTGCCAGCAGTCATCGCGGAGATCAGCCCCAGCATTTT
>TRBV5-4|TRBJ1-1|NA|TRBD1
CASQPQGTGGEAFF
TGTGCCAGCCAACCCCAGGGGACAGGGGGTGAAGCTTTCTTT
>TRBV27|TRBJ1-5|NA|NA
CATLLHYQHF
TGTGCCACCCTCCTCCACTACCAGCATTTT
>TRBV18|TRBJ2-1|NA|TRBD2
CASSPTSGRNNEQFF
TGTGCCAGCTCACCAACCAGCGGGAGGAACAATGAGCAGTTCTTC
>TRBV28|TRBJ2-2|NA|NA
CASSLRGMGTGELFF
TGTGCCAGCAGTTTAAGGGGGATGGGCACCGGGGAGCTGTTTTTT
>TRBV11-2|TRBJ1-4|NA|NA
CASSSTAGDEKLFF
TGTGCCAGCAGCTCAACGGCAGGGGACGAAAAACTGTTTTTT
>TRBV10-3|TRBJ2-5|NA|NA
CAISGAAKETQYF
TGTGCCATCAGTGGGGCCGCTAAAGAGACCCAGTACTTC
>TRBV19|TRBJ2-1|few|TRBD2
CASRRLAGEPTYNEQFF
TGTGCCAGTAGGAGGCTAGCGGGAGAGCCCACCTACAATGAGCAGTTCTTC
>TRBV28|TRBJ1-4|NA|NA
CASTKWGANEKLFF
TGTGCCAGCACAAAGTGGGGGGCTAATGAAAAACTGTTTTTT
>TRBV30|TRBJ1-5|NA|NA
CAWSHGGNQPQHF
TGTGCCTGGAGTCATGGGGGGAACCAGCCCCAGCATTTT
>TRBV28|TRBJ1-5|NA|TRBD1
CASSLPTGGGGQPQHF
TGTGCCAGCAGTTTGCCAACAGGGGGCGGAGGCCAGCCCCAGCATTTT
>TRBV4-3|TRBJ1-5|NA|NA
CASSPGDGNQPQHF
TGCGCCAGCAGTCCGGGGGACGGGAATCAGCCCCAGCATTTT
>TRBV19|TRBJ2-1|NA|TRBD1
CASTETGSYNEQFF
TGTGCCAGTACCGAGACAGGGTCCTACAATGAGCAGTTCTTC
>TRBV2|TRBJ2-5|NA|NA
CASSEPPSQRVQETQYF
TGTGCCAGCAGTGAACCACCTTCCCAGCGGGTACAAGAGACCCAGTACTTC
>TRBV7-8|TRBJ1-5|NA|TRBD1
CASSADRGRQPQHF
TGTGCCAGCAGCGCGGACAGGGGGCGGCAGCCCCAGCATTTT
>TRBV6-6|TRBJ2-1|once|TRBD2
CASSLAGSLYNEQFF
TGTGCCAGCAGTCTAGCGGGAAGCCTTTACAATGAGCAGTTCTTC
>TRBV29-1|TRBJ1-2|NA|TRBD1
CSAHGGQGPLYGYTF
TGCAGCGCCCATGGGGGACAGGGGCCTCTCTATGGCTACACCTTC
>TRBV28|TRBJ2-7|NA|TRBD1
CASSSLGTGLFSEQYF
TGTGCCAGCAGTTCCTTAGGGACAGGGCTGTTTTCCGAGCAGTACTTC
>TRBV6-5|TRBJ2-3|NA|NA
CASSYRAGTDTQYF
TGTGCCAGCAGTTACAGGGCGGGAACAGATACGCAGTATTTT
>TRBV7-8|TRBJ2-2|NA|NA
CASNTLNTGELFF
TGTGCCAGCAACACATTGAACACCGGGGAGCTGTTTTTT
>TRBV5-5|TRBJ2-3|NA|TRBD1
CASSLVWGTGRPDTQYF
TGTGCCAGCAGCTTGGTGTGGGGGACAGGGCGGCCAGATACGCAGTATTTT
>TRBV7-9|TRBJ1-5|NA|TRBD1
CASSRTGSNQPQHF
TGTGCCAGCAGCAGGACAGGAAGCAATCAGCCCCAGCATTTT
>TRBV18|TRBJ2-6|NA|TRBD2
CASSPPRGGSGANVLTF
TGTGCCAGCTCACCACCGCGGGGGGGCTCTGGGGCCAACGTCCTGACTTTC